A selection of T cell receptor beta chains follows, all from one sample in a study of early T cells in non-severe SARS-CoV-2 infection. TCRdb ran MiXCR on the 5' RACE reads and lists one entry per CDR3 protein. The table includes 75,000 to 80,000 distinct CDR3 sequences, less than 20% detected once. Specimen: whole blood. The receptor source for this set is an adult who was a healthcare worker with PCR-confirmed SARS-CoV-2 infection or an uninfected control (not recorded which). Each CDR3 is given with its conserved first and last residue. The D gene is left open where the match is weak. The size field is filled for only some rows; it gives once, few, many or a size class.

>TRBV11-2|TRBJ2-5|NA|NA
CASSPGETQYF
TGTGCCAGCAGCCCGGGGGAGACCCAGTACTTC
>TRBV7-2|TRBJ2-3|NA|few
CASSLGQRSTDTQYF
TGTGCCAGCAGCTTAGGGCAGAGAAGCACAGATACGCAGTATTTT
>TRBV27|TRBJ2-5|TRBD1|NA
CASSPGDRGQETQYF
TGTGCCAGCAGCCCCGGGGACAGGGGGCAAGAGACCCAGTACTTC
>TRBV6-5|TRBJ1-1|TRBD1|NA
CASSYATGRNTEAFF
TGTGCCAGCAGTTACGCGACAGGGAGGAACACTGAAGCTTTCTTT
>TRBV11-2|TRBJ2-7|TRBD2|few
CASTPAGGSSYEQYF
TGTGCCAGCACCCCGGCGGGGGGGAGCTCCTACGAGCAGTACTTC
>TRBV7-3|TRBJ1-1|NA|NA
CASSLQVNTEAFF
TGTGCCAGCAGCCTACAGGTGAACACTGAAGCTTTCTTT
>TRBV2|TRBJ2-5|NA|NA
CASSARTQYF
TGTGCCAGCAGCGCCCGCACCCAGTACTTC
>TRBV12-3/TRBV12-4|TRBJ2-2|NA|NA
CASSFRQRLNTGELFF
TGTGCCAGCAGTTTTCGGCAGCGCCTAAACACCGGGGAGCTGTTTTTT
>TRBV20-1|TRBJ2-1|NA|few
CSASPVEQFF
TGCAGTGCTAGTCCAGTTGAGCAGTTCTTC
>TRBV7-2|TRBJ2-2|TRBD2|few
CASSLVMGGTTGELFF
TGTGCCAGCAGCTTAGTGATGGGGGGGACCACCGGGGAGCTGTTTTTT
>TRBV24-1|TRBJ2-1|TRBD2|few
CATSDLAGGPSTNEQFF
TGTGCCACCAGTGATTTGGCGGGGGGGCCTAGTACGAATGAGCAGTTCTTC
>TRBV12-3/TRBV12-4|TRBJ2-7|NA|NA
CTSSLSGESSYEQYF
TGTACCAGCAGTCTTAGCGGAGAATCCTCCTACGAGCAGTACTTC
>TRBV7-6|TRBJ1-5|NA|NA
CASSSLTGIQPQHF
TGTGCCAGCAGCTCCCTGACAGGCATTCAGCCCCAGCATTTT
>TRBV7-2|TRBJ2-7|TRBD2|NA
CASRQNSGGPREQYF
TGTGCCAGCAGGCAGAATAGCGGGGGGCCGAGGGAGCAGTACTTC
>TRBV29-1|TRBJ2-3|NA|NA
CSVDRATHGTDTQYF
TGCAGCGTTGACAGGGCCACACATGGCACAGATACGCAGTATTTT
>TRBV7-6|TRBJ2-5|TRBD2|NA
CATAGVQETQYF
TGTGCCACCGCGGGGGTCCAAGAGACCCAGTACTTC
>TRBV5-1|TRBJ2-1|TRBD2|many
CASSRLAGGIYNEQFF
TGCGCCAGCAGTCGACTAGCGGGGGGTATCTACAATGAGCAGTTCTTC
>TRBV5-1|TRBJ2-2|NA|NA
CASSPKGLSGELFF
TGCGCCAGCAGCCCGAAAGGGCTGTCCGGGGAGCTGTTTTTT
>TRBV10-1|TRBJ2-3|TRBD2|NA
CASSRGLAGGLKTDTQYF
TGCGCCAGCAGCAGAGGACTAGCGGGAGGGCTAAAAACAGATACGCAGTATTTT
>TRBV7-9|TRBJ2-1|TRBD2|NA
CASSLALLADNEQFF
TGTGCCAGCAGCTTAGCTCTCCTAGCGGACAATGAGCAGTTCTTC
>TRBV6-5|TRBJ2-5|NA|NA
CASSYSGVIQETQYF
TGTGCCAGCAGTTACTCGGGGGTTATCCAAGAGACCCAGTACTTC
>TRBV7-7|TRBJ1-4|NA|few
CATSRGLNEKLFF
TGTGCTACCTCACGGGGTTTGAATGAAAAACTGTTTTTT
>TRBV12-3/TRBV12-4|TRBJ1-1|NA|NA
CASSSREGLNTEAFF
TGTGCCAGCAGTTCGCGGGAGGGCCTGAACACTGAAGCTTTCTTT
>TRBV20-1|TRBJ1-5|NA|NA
CSARGSGFGNQPQHF
TGCAGTGCTAGAGGTTCGGGGTTCGGGAATCAGCCCCAGCATTTT
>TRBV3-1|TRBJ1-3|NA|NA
CASSQDQGQLGNTIYF
TGTGCCAGCAGCCAAGATCAGGGACAACTGGGAAACACCATATATTTT
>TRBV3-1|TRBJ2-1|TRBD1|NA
CASSQETAWAGGIQFF
TGTGCCAGCAGCCAAGAGACTGCTTGGGCAGGGGGCATTCAGTTCTTC
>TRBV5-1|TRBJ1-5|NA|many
CASSLDWGGQPQHF
TGCGCCAGCAGCTTGGATTGGGGAGGTCAGCCCCAGCATTTT
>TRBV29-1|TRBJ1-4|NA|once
CSVEGTADNEKLFF
TGCAGCGTTGAAGGGACGGCCGATAATGAAAAACTGTTTTTT
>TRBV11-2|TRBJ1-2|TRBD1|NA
CASSPGGQNGYTF
TGTGCCAGCAGCCCAGGGGGCCAAAATGGCTACACCTTC
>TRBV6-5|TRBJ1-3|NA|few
CASTITTRGPGNTIYF
TGTGCCAGCACTATAACCACCAGGGGCCCAGGAAACACCATATATTTT
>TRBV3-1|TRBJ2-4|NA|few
CASSKFLSGSGNIQYF
TGTGCCAGCAGCAAATTTCTCAGCGGATCGGGAAACATTCAGTACTTC
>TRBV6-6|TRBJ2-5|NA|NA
CASSRGGEGETQYF
TGTGCCAGCAGTAGGGGGGGGGAAGGAGAGACCCAGTACTTC
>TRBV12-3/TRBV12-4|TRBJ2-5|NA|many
CASSLLETQYF
TGTGCCAGCAGCTTACTGGAGACCCAGTACTTC
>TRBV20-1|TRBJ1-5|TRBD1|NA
CSAREGQGRQPQHF
TGCAGTGCTAGAGAGGGACAGGGCCGGCAGCCCCAGCATTTT
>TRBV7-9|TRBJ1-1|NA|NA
CASSFGGTVAFF
TGTGCCAGCAGCTTCGGGGGCACTGTAGCTTTCTTT
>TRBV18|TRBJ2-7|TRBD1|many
CASSPDRAYYEQYF
TGTGCCAGCTCTCCGGACAGGGCCTACTACGAGCAGTACTTC
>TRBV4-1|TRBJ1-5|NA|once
CASSQDWGNQPQHF
TGCGCCAGCAGCCAAGATTGGGGGAATCAGCCCCAGCATTTT
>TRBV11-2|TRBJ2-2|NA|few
CASSPLRGTTGELFF
TGTGCCAGCAGCCCTCTCCGGGGTACGACCGGGGAGCTGTTTTTT
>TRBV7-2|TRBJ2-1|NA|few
CASSFSTNEQFF
TGTGCCAGCAGCTTCAGTACCAATGAGCAGTTCTTC
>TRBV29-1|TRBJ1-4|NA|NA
CSALGPSGKGKLFF
TGCAGCGCTCTAGGACCTAGCGGAAAGGGAAAACTGTTTTTT
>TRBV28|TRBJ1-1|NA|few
CASSFTKNMNTEAFF
TGTGCCAGCAGTTTCACAAAGAACATGAACACTGAAGCTTTCTTT
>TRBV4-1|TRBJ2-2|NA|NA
CASSHGIVTGELFF
TGCGCCAGCAGCCATGGGATAGTAACCGGGGAGCTGTTTTTT